This T cell receptor beta chain was obtained from a study of cytomegalovirus exposure and HLA in healthy donors. The CDR3 contains 16 residues. Germline assignment: CDR1 MNHEY and CDR2 SVGAGI. The V and J ends lost 4 bases and 5 bases respectively, with 17 bases between them. It was with 60 Vbeta and 13 Jbeta primers that the PCR ran. Profiled with immunoSEQ multiplex PCR; TCRdb holds only in-frame clones, not every one. This table holds some 90,000 clones, 75% to 85% found once. This TCR was recovered from a man over 45 in good health and CMV-seropositive. The sample comprised PBMCs. The chain is built from TRBV6-5 and TRBJ2-2; D possibly corresponds to TRBD1 (6 bases). Here the CDR3 reads CASSLQRQVRTGELFF. The CDR3 DNA follows: TGTGCCAGCAGTTTACAAAGACAGGTTCGAACCGGGGAGCTGTTTTTT.